One sample yielded the 5 T cell receptor beta chains listed below, sequenced in a study of radiation and T cells in renal cell carcinoma. Assay: immunoSEQ multiplex PCR; the TCRdb copy retains only in-frame clones and omits some. The repertoire holds 60,000 to 80,000 clones, with around 80% as singletons. The time point: blood 2 weeks post-SBRT. Described treatment: 15 Gy SBRT to primary tumor, nephrectomy 4 weeks later. The sample here was blood, taken from a patient whose treatment included radiotherapy and nephrectomy. Receptor source: a man aged 60 to 69 with renal cell carcinoma.

The gene calls are TRBV7-2 and TRBJ2-5; D is tentatively TRBD1 or TRBD2 (5 bases each). Trimming removed 5 bases from V and 3 bases from J, with 13 bases in between. This CDR3 region has 14 residues. Germline V lookup: CDR1 SGHTA, CDR2 FQGNSA. CDR3 sequence reads: CASSTGTTKETQYF. The CDR3 nucleotides are TGTGCCAGCAGCACCGGGACCACCAAAGAGACCCAGTACTTC.

This clone was seen more than once but under ten times. This chain joins TRBV6-4 and TRBJ2-1, with a weak D call TRBD2 (6 bases). The germline V and J ends were trimmed by 0 bases and 7 bases, with 25 bases remaining between them. The germline V gene encodes CDR1 MRHNA and CDR2 SNTAGT. CDR3 length equals 19 residues. The CDR3 nucleotides read TGTGCCAGCAGTGACTCTTTTTACGGGAGCAACCCACCCATGAATGAGCAGTTCTTC. It specifies CASSDSFYGSNPPMNEQFF.

This clone was seen just once. The chain is built from TRBV7-7 and TRBJ2-2, with TRBD1 identical over 8 bases. The V segment lost 5 bases and the J segment 0 bases; nucleotides outside the gene matches: 2. The CDR3 is 15 residues long. Per germline, CDR1 SSHAT and CDR2 FNYEAQ (reference sequence). In DNA, the CDR3 is TGTGCCAGCAGCCCGGACAGGGCGAACACCGGGGAGCTGTTTTTT. Amino acids: CASSPDRANTGELFF.

Comments on this clone: The same CDR3 also results from other DNA sequences found in this sample. The chain links TRBV29-1 to TRBJ1-1, with 10 bases matching TRBD1. The CDR3 is 13 residues long. The V gene end was trimmed by 4 bases and the J gene end by 3 bases; junction bases not matched to a gene: 2. Per germline, CDR1 SQVTM and CDR2 ANQGSEA. The CDR3 reads CSVGQGADTEAFF. Here the CDR3 DNA reads TGCAGCGTTGGACAGGGGGCCGACACTGAAGCTTTCTTT.

This rearrangement joins TRBV5-1 to TRBJ2-4; 12 bases map to TRBD1. The V gene end was trimmed by 6 bases and the J gene end by 11 bases; junction bases not matched to a gene: 6. This CDR3 region has 13 residues. Germline V gene data show CDR1 as SGHRS and CDR2 as YFSETQ. Here the CDR3 reads CASTPGTGGFQYF. DNA of the CDR3: TGCGCCAGCACCCCAGGGACAGGGGGCTTTCAGTACTTC.